Described below is a single TCR beta chain sequence and its context. Its cognate antigen is unknown. The CDR3 extends over 14 amino acids. Germline-derived CDR1 and CDR2 are SNHLY and FYNNEI. V was clipped by 7 bases and J by 5 bases, with 17 bases between them. These data are taken from a study of CD8 T cells in ankylosing spondylitis. Study-wide results and limits: Ankylosing spondylitis blood appeared to be characterized by a TCR beta motif of roughly eight highly homologous variants. Clones linked with disease were CD8+ and fairly uncommon in the peripheral blood. As reported, disease-linked clones showed significant enrichment in matched ankylosing spondylitis synovial fluid.

Making the TCR beta libraries involved quantitative 5'-RACE with molecular barcodes. From the 5' RACE reads, TCRdb called clonotypes with MiXCR, one entry per CDR3 protein. Here the sample spans some 250,000 distinct CDR3 sequences, roughly a tenth being singletons. The sequencing input was blood, either unsorted or a sorted T cell fraction (not recorded which). The V gene is TRBV2, the J gene TRBJ1-1; D gene unclear. This receptor was taken from a male donor with ankylosing spondylitis or in good health (not recorded which). The CDR3 DNA reads TGTGCCAGCAAACCGGACGGTTCGGTTACTGAAGCTTTCTTT. Translated: CASKPDGSVTEAFF.